Listed here are 20 T cell receptor beta chains from one sample, sequenced in a study of blood T cell repertoires in COVID-19. Sequencing used immunoSEQ multiplex PCR; TCRdb keeps in-frame clones, though not all of them. The sample yields tens of thousands of clones, roughly four fifths seen once. The specimen sequenced was peripheral blood. These receptors came from a man aged 45 to 65 with active or convalescent COVID-19.

Of note for this clone: The sample carries other DNA sequences with the same CDR3. This chain connects TRBV12-3 or TRBV12-4 to TRBJ1-1; unclear D gene. V gave up 8 bases and J gave up 4 bases, with 11 bases separating them. This CDR3 spans 12 amino acids. As DNA, the CDR3 is TGTGCCAGCTCGGGAGGCGGCACTGAAGCTTTCTTT. Protein sequence: CASSGGGTEAFF.

The chain uses TRBV6-5 and TRBJ1-1; 7 bases map to TRBD1. CDR1 is MNHEY, CDR2 SVGAGI, per germline. The CDR3 is made up of 13 amino acids. The ends lost 6 bases at V and 5 bases at J; junction bases unmatched: 6. CDR3 in DNA: TGTGCCAGCAGCTTACAGGGGCGAACTGAAGCTTTCTTT. Translated: CASSLQGRTEAFF.

The CDR3: CASSRQGSNQPQHF. The CDR3 DNA reads as TGTGCCAGCAGTCGACAGGGATCCAATCAGCCCCAGCATTTT. This chain links TRBV2 with TRBJ1-5; 7 nucleotides match TRBD1. With V trimmed by 5 bases and J by 3 bases, 4 bases remained unmatched. The CDR3 has 14 amino acids. In germline, CDR1 is SNHLY, CDR2 FYNNEI.

This clone is large (0.1 to 1%) within its sample. Other DNA variants within this sample encode the same CDR3. This rearrangement joins TRBV3-1 (or the pseudogene TRBV3-2) to TRBJ1-5; 7 nucleotides agree with TRBD1. V gave up 5 bases and J gave up 3 bases; unmatched junction bases: 4. Germline V gene lookup returns CDR1 LGHDT and CDR2 YNNKEL (reference sequence). The CDR3 runs to 14 residues. The CDR3 loop is CASSTGDSNQPQHF. The CDR3 bases are TGTGCCAGCAGCACAGGGGATTCCAATCAGCCCCAGCATTTT.

This clone appeared a few times. The chain links TRBV28 to TRBJ1-4; TRBD1 agrees at 8 bases. Trimming cost V 3 bases and J 9 bases; bases outside gene matches: 12. CDR3 length: 16 amino acids. Per germline, CDR1 MDHEN and CDR2 SYDVKM. CDR3 in amino acids: CASSLSPTGESKKLFF. The CDR3 DNA follows: TGTGCCAGCAGTTTGAGCCCGACAGGGGAATCGAAAAAACTGTTTTTT.

This chain uses TRBV2 with TRBJ2-5; 9 bases fit TRBD2. Germline loops: CDR1 SNHLY, CDR2 FYNNEI. V was clipped by 3 bases and J by 7 bases; unmatched bases: 9. The CDR3 extends over 15 amino acids. This CDR3 reads CASSDQRGAQGTQYF. The CDR3, as DNA: TGTGCCAGCAGTGACCAGCGGGGGGCCCAGGGGACCCAGTACTTC.

The chain recombines TRBV5-1 with TRBJ2-2; TRBD1 matches at 7 bases. The CDR3 is made up of 16 amino acids. The germline V gene encodes CDR1 SGHRS and CDR2 YFSETQ. J lost 5 bases, V lost 0 bases, and 7 bases had no gene match. The CDR3, as DNA: TGCGCCAGCAGCTTGGGGTCGACAGGGCTAACCGGGGAGCTGTTTTTT. This encodes CASSLGSTGLTGELFF.

The chain employs TRBV11-2 and TRBJ2-1, with D maybe TRBD1 (5 bases). The CDR3 has 17 amino acids. Germline V lookup: CDR1 SGHAT, CDR2 FQNNGV. The germline V and J ends were trimmed by 2 bases and 2 bases, with 16 bases remaining between them. The CDR3 DNA follows: TGTGCCAGCAGCTTAAGAGAAATCCCAGGGCCCTACAATGAGCAGTTCTTC. Its translation: CASSLREIPGPYNEQFF. Full variable domain (missing parts from reference TRBV11-2 and TRBJ2-1): EAGVAQSPRYKIIEKRQSVAFWCNPISGHATLYWYQQILGQGPKLLIQFQNNGVVDDSQLPKDRFSAERLKGVDSTLKIQPAKLEDSAVYLCASSLREIPGPYNEQFFGPGTRLTVL.

The chain has TRBV18 and TRBJ1-1; TRBD1 is a possible D gene (6 bases). V was trimmed by 3 bases and J by 4 bases, leaving 15 bases between them. The CDR3 length is 15 residues. Germline loops: CDR1 KGHSH, CDR2 LQKENI. CDR3 in amino acids: CASSPVGGGGTEAFF. The CDR3 DNA is TGTGCCAGCTCACCTGTCGGGGGAGGGGGCACTGAAGCTTTCTTT. The full variable domain, in which reference TRBV18 and TRBJ1-1 provide the parts outside the CDR3, is NAGVMQNPRHLVRRRGQEARLRCSPMKGHSHVYWYRQLPEEGLKFMVYLQKENIIDESGMPKERFSAEFPKEGPSILRIQQVVRGDSAAYFCASSPVGGGGTEAFFGQGTRLTVV.

The chain uses TRBV28 and TRBJ1-1, with D tentatively TRBD1 (5 bases). The CDR3 runs 14 residues. Germline-derived CDR1 and CDR2 are MDHEN and SYDVKM. Trimming shortened V by 4 bases and J by 1 base, and 10 bases separated the two germline ends. Here the CDR3 DNA reads TGTGCCAGCAGTTGGGGACTCCAGAACACTGAAGCTTTCTTT. Amino acids: CASSWGLQNTEAFF.

The rearrangement uses TRBV7-6 and TRBJ2-5; 8 positions agree with TRBD2. Unmatched junction bases numbered 3, after V lost 8 bases and J lost 1 base. CDR1 SGHVS and CDR2 FNYEAQ come from the germline V gene. The CDR3 contains 13 residues. The CDR3 DNA reads as TGTGCCAGCCTTGCGGGGGGCCAAGAGACCCAGTACTTC. Protein product: CASLAGGQETQYF.

This chain links TRBV2 with TRBJ1-1; D is possibly TRBD1 (6 bases). The V and J ends lost 6 bases and 1 base respectively, with 12 bases between them. Germline CDR1 SNHLY, CDR2 FYNNEI. CDR3 size: 14 residues. In DNA form, the CDR3 reads TGTGCCAGCAGGACAGGTTCACCGAACACTGAAGCTTTCTTT. This codes for CASRTGSPNTEAFF. Supplemented by reference TRBV2 and TRBJ1-1, the full variable domain reads EPEVTQTPSHQVTQMGQEVILRCVPISNHLYFYWYRQILGQKVEFLVSFYNNEISEKSEIFDDQFSVERPDGSNFTLKIRSTKLEDSAMYFCASRTGSPNTEAFFGQGTRLTVV.

This chain connects TRBV5-6 to TRBJ2-3; maybe TRBD2 (6 bases). Per germline, CDR1 SGHDT and CDR2 YYEEEE. The CDR3 contains 15 residues. V lost 2 bases to trimming and J lost 1 base, with 11 bases between them. CDR3 loop: CASSLNGGGTDTQYF. The CDR3 DNA sequence: TGTGCCAGCAGCTTAAATGGCGGGGGCACAGATACGCAGTATTTT.

This clone has only one observation. The genes are TRBV7-8 and TRBJ2-1; D may be TRBD2 (6 bases). CDR1 and CDR2 from the germline V gene are SGHVS and FQNEAQ. The V end was cut by 6 bases, the J end by 8 bases, with 11 bases between. The CDR3 contains 12 residues. DNA of the CDR3: TGTGCCAGCAGTCGACTAGGGGATGAGCAGTTCTTC. This translates into CASSRLGDEQFF.

J is TRBJ1-1 and V is TRBV11-2; 7 bases are a match to TRBD1. Germline trimming cut 5 bases from V and 5 bases from J; bases unmatched to any gene: 14. The CDR3 length is 16 residues. The germline V gene has CDR1 SGHAT and CDR2 FQNNGV. CDR3: CASSDPGGGVGTEAFF. The CDR3 DNA is TGTGCCAGCAGCGACCCTGGAGGGGGCGTCGGGACTGAAGCTTTCTTT.

The chain recombines TRBV7-6 with TRBJ2-1, with 11 nucleotides matching TRBD2. The CDR3 runs 15 residues. V lost 5 bases and J lost 7; bases outside the gene matches: 7. The V gene's germline CDR1 is SGHVS and CDR2 FNYEAQ. The CDR3 DNA sequence: TGTGCCAGCAGCCTTAGCGGGGGGGCTTGGAATGAGCAGTTCTTC. It is translated as CASSLSGGAWNEQFF.

This chain uses TRBV3-1 (or the pseudogene TRBV3-2) with TRBJ2-2; 9 nucleotides line up with TRBD1. The J segment lost 7 bases and the V segment lost 0 bases, leaving 9 bases of the junction unmatched. Germline V CDR1 and CDR2: LGHDT, YNNKEL (reference sequence). The CDR3 spans 17 residues. CDR3 DNA: TGTGCCAGCAGCCAAGACCCTAACAGGGGGCGTTTCGGGGAGCTGTTTTTT. It yields the protein CASSQDPNRGRFGELFF.

The rearrangement uses TRBV6-5 and TRBJ2-3; 8 nucleotides line up with TRBD2. The CDR3 consists of 15 residues. The ends lost 0 bases at V and 9 bases at J; junction bases unmatched: 8. The germline gives CDR1 MNHEY, CDR2 SVGAGI. CDR3 protein: CASSYSAGGADTQYF. CDR3 DNA: TGTGCCAGCAGTTACTCGGCCGGGGGGGCCGACACGCAGTATTTT.

The rearrangement uses TRBV28 and TRBJ1-2, with D hard to call. This CDR3 contains 12 residues. The germline CDR1 and CDR2 sequences are MDHEN and SYDVKM. Deletions cut 2 bases from V and 8 bases from J, with 9 bases between. The CDR3 DNA is TGTGCCAGCAGTTTAAATAGAGGAGGCTACACCTTC. It specifies CASSLNRGGYTF.

This clone has more than one count but fewer than ten. The chain carries TRBV19 and TRBJ1-2, with 8 bases lining up with TRBD1. V lost 6 bases and J lost 5; bases outside the gene matches: 17. Germline CDR1 and CDR2: LNHDA and SQIVND (reference sequence). This CDR3 region has 17 residues. The DNA of the CDR3 is TGTGCCAGTAGGGACTCGAGACAGGGGACTAAATGGTATGGCTACACCTTC. Translated, it gives CASRDSRQGTKWYGYTF.